The source of this T cell receptor beta chain is a study of T cells after posttransplantation cyclophosphamide. The CDR3 is made up of 13 amino acids. Germline V gene data show CDR1 as MNHEY and CDR2 as SVGAGI. V lost 6 bases to trimming and J lost 4 bases, with 13 bases between them. Sequencing was performed with immunoSEQ multiplex PCR; in TCRdb, only in-frame clones are kept and a portion is missing. The sample is made up of 10,000 to 15,000 clones, none counted only once. Study outcomes and limitations: Later post-transplant blood repertoires were often dominated by donor CD8+ memory clones. Skin or GI-infiltrating T cells shared few TRB sequences with blood. Recipient CMV seropositivity and CMV reactivation strongly tracked TRB clonality.

This related bone marrow graft donor gave peripheral blood on the day of marrow donation. This clone came up many times. Its antigen remains unidentified. Sequenced input: PBMCs. The clonotype comes from a woman aged 40-49 years in good health, CMV-negative, and a related stem cell transplant donor. This rearrangement joins TRBV6-5 to TRBJ2-7, with a weak D call TRBD2 (5 bases). The CDR3 reads CASRRAKRYEQYF. The CDR3 nucleotides read TGTGCCAGCAGGCGGGCGAAAAGGTACGAGCAGTACTTC.